Below are 9 T cell receptor beta chains sequenced from a single sample in a study of technical replicates of blood from a handful of donors. Produced via immunoSEQ multiplex PCR; TCRdb's table is partial and in-frame only. Of tens of thousands of clones in the sample, 85% to 95% were seen once. Input material: T cells isolated from PBMCs. The receptors come from a human donor in good health.

This chain links TRBV4-2 with TRBJ2-5; D gene unclear. The CDR3 is made up of 16 amino acids. Per germline, CDR1 LGHNA and CDR2 YNFKEQ. V gave up 0 bases and J gave up 5 bases, with 16 bases separating them. The CDR3 DNA follows: TGTGCCAGCAGCCAAGATGGCGGTAGAGCATGGGAGACCCAGTACTTC. Residues: CASSQDGGRAWETQYF.

The V and J genes are TRBV7-2 and TRBJ1-5, with D tentatively TRBD1 (5 bases). Germline V gives CDR1 SGHTA, CDR2 FQGNSA. V dropped 1 base and J dropped 6 bases, with 22 bases sitting between them. The CDR3 contains 18 residues. The CDR3 region has the DNA TGTGCCAGCAGCTTAGGTCCCTGGGGCCGATATGCTTCTCAGCCCCAGCATTTT. Translated, it gives CASSLGPWGRYASQPQHF.

This clone was counted once. The chain links TRBV30 to TRBJ2-1; 8 bases agree with TRBD2. CDR3 length: 13 amino acids. The V and J ends lost 3 bases and 9 bases, in that order; junction bases with no gene match: 7. Germline lookup yields CDR1 GTSNPN and CDR2 SVGIG (reference sequence). CDR3 sequence: CAWRAAGVPEQFF. The CDR3 coding sequence is TGTGCCTGGAGGGCAGCGGGAGTCCCTGAGCAGTTCTTC.

This clone was seen a single time. CDR3 sequence reads: CASSLGPGGTQYF. The CDR3 DNA sequence: TGTGCCAGCAGTTTGGGACCGGGGGGGACCCAGTACTTC. The gene calls are TRBV27 and TRBJ2-5; the match to TRBD2 covers 7 bases. The CDR3 has 13 amino acids. CDR1 and CDR2 from the germline V gene are MNHEY and SMNVEV (reference sequence). V lost 3 bases, J lost 7 bases, and 5 bases stayed unmatched.

This sequence joins TRBV7-2 and TRBJ2-1, with 10 bases fitting TRBD2. CDR1 is SGHTA and CDR2 is FQGNSA in the germline V gene. The CDR3 spans 15 residues. V lost 3 bases to trimming and J lost 9 bases; unmatched junction nucleotides: 8. The CDR3 DNA is TGTGCCAGCAGCTTCTCCCCATGGACTAGCGGTGAGCAGTTCTTC. It is translated as CASSFSPWTSGEQFF. Using reference TRBV7-2 and TRBJ2-1 for the parts outside the CDR3, the full variable domain is GAGVSQSPSNKVTEKGKDVELRCDPISGHTALYWYRQSLGQGLEFLIYFQGNSAPDKSGLPSDRFSAERTGGSVSTLTIQRTQQEDSAVYLCASSFSPWTSGEQFFGPGTRLTVL.

This clone was found once. The J gene is TRBJ2-7, the V gene TRBV7-6; 12 positions agree with TRBD2. The CDR3 length is 15 residues. Losses at the gene ends were 5 bases for V and 2 bases for J; bases not matched to a gene: 4. Germline CDR1 is SGHVS and CDR2 is FNYEAQ. CDR3 amino acids: CASSLLAGGPYEQYF. CDR3 in DNA: TGTGCCAGCAGCCTGCTAGCGGGAGGGCCCTACGAGCAGTACTTC.

The CDR3 reads CASSGATGELFF. The CDR3 DNA reads as TGTGCCAGCTCAGGGGCCACCGGGGAGCTGTTTTTT. The chain joins TRBV13 to TRBJ2-2; D is perhaps TRBD1 (6 bases). The CDR3 is made up of 12 amino acids. Germline values: CDR1 PRHDT, CDR2 FYEKMQ (reference sequence). V lost 8 bases, J lost 4 bases, and 8 bases lay in between.

J is TRBJ2-3 and V is TRBV27; TRBD2 matches at 9 bases. The CDR3 has 15 amino acids. CDR1 is MNHEY, CDR2 SMNVEV, per germline (reference sequence). Unmatched junction bases numbered 8, after V lost 4 bases and J lost 6 bases. The CDR3 here is CASSSLASGMDTQYF. CDR3 coding DNA: TGTGCCAGCAGTTCCTTGGCTAGCGGGATGGATACGCAGTATTTT.

This clone was picked up one time. The gene calls are TRBV7-9 and TRBJ1-2; D is unclear. Trimming removed 1 base from V and 0 bases from J, with 6 bases in between. The CDR3 covers 14 residues. Germline V CDR1 and CDR2: SEHNR, FQNEAQ (reference sequence). The CDR3 loop reads CASSLDSANYGYTF. Here the CDR3 DNA reads TGTGCCAGCAGCTTAGATTCAGCTAACTATGGCTACACCTTC.